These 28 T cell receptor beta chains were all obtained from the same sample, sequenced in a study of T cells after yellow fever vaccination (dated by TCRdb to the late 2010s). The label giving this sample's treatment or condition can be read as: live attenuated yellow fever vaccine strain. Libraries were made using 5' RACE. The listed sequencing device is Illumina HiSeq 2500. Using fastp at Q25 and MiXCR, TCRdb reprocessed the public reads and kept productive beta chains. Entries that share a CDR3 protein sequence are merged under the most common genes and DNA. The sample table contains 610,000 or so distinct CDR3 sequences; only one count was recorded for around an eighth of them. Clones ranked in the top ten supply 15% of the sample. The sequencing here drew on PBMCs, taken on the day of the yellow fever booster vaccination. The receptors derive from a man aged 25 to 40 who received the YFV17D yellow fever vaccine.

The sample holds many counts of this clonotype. CDR3 loop: CASSRTGTGGYEQYF. DNA for the CDR3: TGCGCCAGCAGCCGCACCGGGACAGGGGGCTACGAGCAGTACTTC. The rearrangement uses TRBV5-1 and TRBJ2-7; TRBD1 matches 11 bases. J lost 3 bases, V lost 4 bases, and 6 bases had no gene match. The CDR3 totals 15 residues. The germline V gene has CDR1 SGHRS and CDR2 YFSETQ.

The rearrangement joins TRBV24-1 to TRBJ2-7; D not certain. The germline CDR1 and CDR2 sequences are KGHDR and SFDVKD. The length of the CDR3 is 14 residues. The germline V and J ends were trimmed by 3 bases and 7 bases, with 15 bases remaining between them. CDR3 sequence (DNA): TGTGCCACCAGTGATCCGGGCTCCCCTGGGGAGCAGTACTTC. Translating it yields CATSDPGSPGEQYF.

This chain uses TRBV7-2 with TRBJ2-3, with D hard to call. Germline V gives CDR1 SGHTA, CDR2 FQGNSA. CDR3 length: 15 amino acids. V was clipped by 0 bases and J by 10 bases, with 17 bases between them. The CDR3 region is CASSLAPNVGTPQYF. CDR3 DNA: TGTGCCAGCAGCTTAGCTCCGAACGTAGGAACACCGCAGTATTTT.

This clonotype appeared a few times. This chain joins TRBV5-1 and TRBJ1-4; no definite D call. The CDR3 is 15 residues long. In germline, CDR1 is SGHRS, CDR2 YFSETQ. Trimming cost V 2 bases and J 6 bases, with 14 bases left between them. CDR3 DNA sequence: TGCGCCAGCAGCTTATTAAGGGCGAAGGATGAAAAACTGTTTTTT. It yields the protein CASSLLRAKDEKLFF. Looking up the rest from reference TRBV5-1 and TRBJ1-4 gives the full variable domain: KAGVTQTPRYLIKTRGQQVTLSCSPISGHRSVSWYQQTPGQGLQFLFEYFSETQRNKGNFPGRFSGRQFSNSRSEMNVSTLELGDSALYLCASSLLRAKDEKLFFGSGTQLSVL.

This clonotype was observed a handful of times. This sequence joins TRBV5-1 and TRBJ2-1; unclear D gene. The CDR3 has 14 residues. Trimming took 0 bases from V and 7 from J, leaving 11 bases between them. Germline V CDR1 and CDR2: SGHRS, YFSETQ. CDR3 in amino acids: CASSLALVMNEQFF. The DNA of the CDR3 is TGCGCCAGCAGCTTGGCGTTGGTTATGAATGAGCAGTTCTTC.

DNA for the CDR3: TGTGCCAGCAGTTTATCGATACCGCGGGTGGGATACGAGCAGTACTTC. This translates into CASSLSIPRVGYEQYF. The rearrangement links TRBV27 to TRBJ2-7; D perhaps matches TRBD2 (5 bases). Germline V gene sequence: CDR1 MNHEY, CDR2 SMNVEV (reference sequence). CDR3 length equals 16 residues. V lost 0 bases and J 4 bases, leaving 16 bases between the germline ends.

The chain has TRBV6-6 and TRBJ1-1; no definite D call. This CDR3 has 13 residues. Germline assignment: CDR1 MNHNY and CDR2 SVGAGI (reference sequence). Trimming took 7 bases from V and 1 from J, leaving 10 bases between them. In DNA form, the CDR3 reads TGTGCCAGCACAACCGGGTGGAACACTGAAGCTTTCTTT. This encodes CASTTGWNTEAFF.

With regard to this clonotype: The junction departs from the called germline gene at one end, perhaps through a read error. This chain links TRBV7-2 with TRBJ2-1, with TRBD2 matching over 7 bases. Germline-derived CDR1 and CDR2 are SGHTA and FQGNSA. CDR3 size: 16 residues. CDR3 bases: TGTGCCAGCAGCTCGGGAGGTTCTACCTTCTACAATGAGCAGCTCTTC. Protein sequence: CASSSGGSTFYNEQLF.

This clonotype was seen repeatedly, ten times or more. Here the CDR3 DNA reads TGTGCCAGCAGCCGGACTAGCGGTACCGAGCAGTACTTC. This gives the protein CASSRTSGTEQYF. This rearrangement joins TRBV7-2 to TRBJ2-7, with 10 bases identical to TRBD2. Germline CDR1 SGHTA, CDR2 FQGNSA. The CDR3 sequence is 13 residues long. Unmatched junction bases numbered 4, after V lost 5 bases and J lost 6 bases.

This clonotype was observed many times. The CDR3, as DNA: TGTGCCAGCAGCTGGGGCGGTAGCACAGATACGCAGTATTTT. Residues: CASSWGGSTDTQYF. This chain joins TRBV7-9 and TRBJ2-3, with a tentative D call TRBD1 (5 bases). Looked up from germline, CDR1 is SEHNR and CDR2 is FQNEAQ (reference sequence). The CDR3 runs to 14 residues. The V gene lost 4 bases and the J gene lost 0 bases, with 8 bases spanning the gap.

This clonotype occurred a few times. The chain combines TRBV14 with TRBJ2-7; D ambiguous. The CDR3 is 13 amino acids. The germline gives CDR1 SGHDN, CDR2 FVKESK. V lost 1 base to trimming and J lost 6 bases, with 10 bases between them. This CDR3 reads CASSQVELGEQYF. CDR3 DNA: TGTGCCAGCAGCCAAGTCGAGTTGGGCGAGCAGTACTTC.

Here the CDR3 reads CSVWTSKNEKLFF. The CDR3 DNA reads TGCAGCGTGTGGACATCGAAGAATGAAAAACTGTTTTTT. The chain has TRBV29-1 and TRBJ1-4, with D perhaps TRBD1 (5 bases). The CDR3 runs to 13 residues. The V end was cut by 6 bases, the J end by 5 bases, with 13 bases between. Germline loops: CDR1 SQVTM, CDR2 ANQGSEA. The full variable domain, its missing parts supplied by reference TRBV29-1 and TRBJ1-4, is SAVISQKPSRDICQRGTSLTIQCQVDSQVTMMFWYRQQPGQSLTLIATANQGSEATYESGFVIDKFPISRPNLTFSTLTVSNMSPEDSSIYLCSVWTSKNEKLFFGSGTQLSVL.

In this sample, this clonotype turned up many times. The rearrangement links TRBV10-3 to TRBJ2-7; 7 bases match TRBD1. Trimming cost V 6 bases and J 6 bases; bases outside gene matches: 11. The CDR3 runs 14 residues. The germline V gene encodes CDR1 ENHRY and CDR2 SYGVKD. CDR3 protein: CAIRLQGSPSEQYF. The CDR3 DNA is TGTGCCATCAGGCTACAGGGGTCTCCCTCCGAGCAGTACTTC.

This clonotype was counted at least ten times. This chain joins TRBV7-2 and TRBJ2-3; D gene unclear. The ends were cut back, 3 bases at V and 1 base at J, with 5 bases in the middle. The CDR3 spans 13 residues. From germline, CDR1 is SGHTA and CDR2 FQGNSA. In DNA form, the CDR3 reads TGTGCCAGCAGCTTTGTGCGCACAGATACGCAGTATTTT. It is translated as CASSFVRTDTQYF.

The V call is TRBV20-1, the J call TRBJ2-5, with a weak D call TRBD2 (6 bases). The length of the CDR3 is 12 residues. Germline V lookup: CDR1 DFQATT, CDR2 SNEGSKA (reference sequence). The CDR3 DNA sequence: TGCAGCGTCCGGGAGCTACAAGAGACCCAGTACTTC. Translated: CSVRELQETQYF.

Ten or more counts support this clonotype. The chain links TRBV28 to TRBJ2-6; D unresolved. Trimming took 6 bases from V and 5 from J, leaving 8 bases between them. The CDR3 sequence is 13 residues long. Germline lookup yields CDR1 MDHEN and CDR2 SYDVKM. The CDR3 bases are TGTGCCAGCAGCCCCCCCCGGGCCAACGTCCTGACTTTC. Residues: CASSPPRANVLTF.

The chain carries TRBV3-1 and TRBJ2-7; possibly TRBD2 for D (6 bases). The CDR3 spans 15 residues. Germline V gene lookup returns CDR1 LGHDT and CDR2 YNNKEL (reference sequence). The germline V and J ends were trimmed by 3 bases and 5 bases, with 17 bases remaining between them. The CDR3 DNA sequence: TGTGCCAGCAGCCAGAGGAGGGGTTTAAGCAACGAGCAGTACTTC. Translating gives CASSQRRGLSNEQYF.

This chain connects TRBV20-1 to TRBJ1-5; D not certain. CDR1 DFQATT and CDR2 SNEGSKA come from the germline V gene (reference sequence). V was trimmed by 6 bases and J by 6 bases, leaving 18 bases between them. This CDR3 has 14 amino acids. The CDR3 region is CSATLGHPGQPQHF. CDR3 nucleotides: TGCAGTGCCACCCTCGGGCACCCAGGTCAGCCCCAGCATTTT.

CDR3 in DNA: TGCGCCAGCAGCTTGGTGGTGAGAAGAGTCCGCACCGGGGAGCTGTTTTTT. As protein: CASSLVVRRVRTGELFF. This chain joins TRBV5-1 and TRBJ2-2, with D unresolved. The CDR3 has 17 amino acids. The V end lost 0 bases, the J end lost 4 bases, and 16 bases lay between the germline ends. Germline loops: CDR1 SGHRS, CDR2 YFSETQ.

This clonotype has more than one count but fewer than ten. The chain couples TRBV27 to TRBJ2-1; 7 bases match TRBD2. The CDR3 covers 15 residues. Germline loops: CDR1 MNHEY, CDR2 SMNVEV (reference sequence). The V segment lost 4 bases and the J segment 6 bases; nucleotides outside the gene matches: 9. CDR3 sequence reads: CASSSLGGSINEQFF. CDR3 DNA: TGTGCCAGCAGTTCTCTTGGCGGGAGCATCAATGAGCAGTTCTTC.

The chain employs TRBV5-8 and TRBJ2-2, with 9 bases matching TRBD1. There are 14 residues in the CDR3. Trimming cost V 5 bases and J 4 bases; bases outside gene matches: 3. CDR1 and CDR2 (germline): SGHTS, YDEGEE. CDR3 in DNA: TGTGCCAGCAGACCGACAGGGGGCACCGGGGAGCTGTTTTTT. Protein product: CASRPTGGTGELFF. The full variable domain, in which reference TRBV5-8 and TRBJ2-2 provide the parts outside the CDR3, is EAGVTQSPTHLIKTRGQQATLRCSPISGHTSVYWYQQALGLGLQFLLWYDEGEERNRGNFPPRFSGRQFPNYSSELNVNALELEDSALYLCASRPTGGTGELFFGEGSRLTVL.

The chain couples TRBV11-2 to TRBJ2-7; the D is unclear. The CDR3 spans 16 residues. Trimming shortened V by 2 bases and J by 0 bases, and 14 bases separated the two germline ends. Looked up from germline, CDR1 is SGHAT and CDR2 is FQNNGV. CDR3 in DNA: TGTGCCAGCAGCTTAACTACCGGACGGCACTCCTACGAGCAGTACTTC. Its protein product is CASSLTTGRHSYEQYF.

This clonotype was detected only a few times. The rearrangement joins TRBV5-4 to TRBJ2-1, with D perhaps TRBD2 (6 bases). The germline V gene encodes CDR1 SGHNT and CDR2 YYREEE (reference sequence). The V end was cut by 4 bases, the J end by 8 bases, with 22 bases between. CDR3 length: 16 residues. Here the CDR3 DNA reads TGTGCCAGCAGCCGGTTTTTGCGGGACGATTCCCATGAGCAGTTCTTC. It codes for CASSRFLRDDSHEQFF.

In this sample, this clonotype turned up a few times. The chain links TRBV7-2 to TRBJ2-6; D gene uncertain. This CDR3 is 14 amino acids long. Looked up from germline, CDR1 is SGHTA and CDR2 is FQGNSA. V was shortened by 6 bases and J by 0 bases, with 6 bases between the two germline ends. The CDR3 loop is CASRASSGANVLTF. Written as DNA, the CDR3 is TGTGCCAGCAGGGCAAGCTCTGGGGCCAACGTCCTGACTTTC.

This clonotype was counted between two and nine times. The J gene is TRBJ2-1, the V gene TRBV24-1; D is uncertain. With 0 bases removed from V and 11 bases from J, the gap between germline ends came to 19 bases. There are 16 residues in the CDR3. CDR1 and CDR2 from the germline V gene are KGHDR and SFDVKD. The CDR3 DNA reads TGTGCCACCAGTGATTTGCGAGGACCAACAATGAAGAAGCAGTTCTTC. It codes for CATSDLRGPTMKKQFF.

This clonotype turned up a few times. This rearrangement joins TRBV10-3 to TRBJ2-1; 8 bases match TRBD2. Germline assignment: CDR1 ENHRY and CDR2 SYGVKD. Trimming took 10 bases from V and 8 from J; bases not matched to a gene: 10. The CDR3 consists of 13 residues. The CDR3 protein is CATLAGSPDEQFF. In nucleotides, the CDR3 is TGTGCCACCTTAGCGGGAAGCCCCGATGAGCAGTTCTTC.

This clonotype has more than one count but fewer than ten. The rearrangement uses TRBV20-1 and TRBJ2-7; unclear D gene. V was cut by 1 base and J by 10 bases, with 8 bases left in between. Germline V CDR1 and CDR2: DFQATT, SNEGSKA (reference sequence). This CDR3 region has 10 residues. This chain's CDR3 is CSARVGEQYF. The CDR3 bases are TGCAGTGCTAGAGTGGGTGAACAGTACTTC.

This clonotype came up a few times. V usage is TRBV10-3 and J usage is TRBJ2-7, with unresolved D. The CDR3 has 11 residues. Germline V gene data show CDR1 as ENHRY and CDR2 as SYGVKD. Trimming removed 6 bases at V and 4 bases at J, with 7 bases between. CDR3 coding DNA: TGTGCCATCAGCAGCGATTACGAGCAGTACTTC. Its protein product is CAISSDYEQYF.